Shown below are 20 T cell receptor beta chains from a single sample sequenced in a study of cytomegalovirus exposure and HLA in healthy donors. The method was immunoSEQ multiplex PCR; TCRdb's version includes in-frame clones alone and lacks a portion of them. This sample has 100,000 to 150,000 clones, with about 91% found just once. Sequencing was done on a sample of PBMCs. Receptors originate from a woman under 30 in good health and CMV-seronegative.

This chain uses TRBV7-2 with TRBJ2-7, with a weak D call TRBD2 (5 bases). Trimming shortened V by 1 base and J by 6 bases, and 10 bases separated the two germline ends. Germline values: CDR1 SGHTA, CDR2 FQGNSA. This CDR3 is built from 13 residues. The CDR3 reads CASSLVPGFEQYF. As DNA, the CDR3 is TGTGCCAGCAGCTTAGTGCCGGGGTTCGAGCAGTACTTC.

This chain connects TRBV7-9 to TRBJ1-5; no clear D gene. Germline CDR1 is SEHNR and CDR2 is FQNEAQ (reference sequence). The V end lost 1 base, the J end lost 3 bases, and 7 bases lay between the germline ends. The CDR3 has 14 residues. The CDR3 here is CASSLDTVNQPQHF. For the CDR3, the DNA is TGTGCCAGCAGCTTAGACACAGTCAATCAGCCCCAGCATTTT.

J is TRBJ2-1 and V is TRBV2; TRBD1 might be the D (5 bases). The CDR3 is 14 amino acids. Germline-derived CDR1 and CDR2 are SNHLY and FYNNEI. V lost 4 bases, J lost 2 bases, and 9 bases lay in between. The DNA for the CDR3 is TGTGCCAGCAGTGTTGGGGCCACCTACAATGAGCAGTTCTTC. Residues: CASSVGATYNEQFF.

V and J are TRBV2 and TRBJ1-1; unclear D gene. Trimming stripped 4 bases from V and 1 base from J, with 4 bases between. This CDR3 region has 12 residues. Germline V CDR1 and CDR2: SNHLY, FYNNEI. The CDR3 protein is CASSVQNTEAFF. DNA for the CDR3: TGTGCCAGCAGTGTACAGAACACTGAAGCTTTCTTT.

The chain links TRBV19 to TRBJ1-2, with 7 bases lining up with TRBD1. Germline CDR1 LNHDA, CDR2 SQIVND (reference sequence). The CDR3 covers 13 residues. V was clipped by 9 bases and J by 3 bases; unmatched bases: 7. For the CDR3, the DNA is TGTGCCAGGAGAGGGGGCGCGTACTATGGCTACACCTTC. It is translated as CARRGGAYYGYTF.

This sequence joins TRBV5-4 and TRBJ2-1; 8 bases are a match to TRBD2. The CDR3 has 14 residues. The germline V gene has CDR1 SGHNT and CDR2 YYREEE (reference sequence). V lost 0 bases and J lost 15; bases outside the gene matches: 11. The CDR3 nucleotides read TGTGCCAGCAGCTTGGATATTGGACGGGGGGGTAGGTTCTTC. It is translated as CASSLDIGRGGRFF.

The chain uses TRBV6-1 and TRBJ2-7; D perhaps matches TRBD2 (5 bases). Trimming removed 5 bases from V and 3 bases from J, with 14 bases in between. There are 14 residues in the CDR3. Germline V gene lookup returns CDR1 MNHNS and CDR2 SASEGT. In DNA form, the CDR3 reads TGTGCCAGCAGTTGGACTGCGAAGCTCTACGAGCAGTACTTC. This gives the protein CASSWTAKLYEQYF.

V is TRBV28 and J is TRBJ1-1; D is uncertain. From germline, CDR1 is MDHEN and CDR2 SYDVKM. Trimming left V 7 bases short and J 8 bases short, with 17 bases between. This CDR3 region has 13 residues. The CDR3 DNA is TGTGCCAGCAATTTTAAAGCTACGGGGGAAGCTTTCTTT. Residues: CASNFKATGEAFF.

The CDR3 DNA sequence: TGTGCCAGTAAGTCGGGTGGCCCCACAGATACGCAGTATTTT. Its protein is CASKSGGPTDTQYF. This sequence joins TRBV19 and TRBJ2-3; D gene unclear. Trimming left V 7 bases short and J 2 bases short, with 13 bases between. Per germline, CDR1 LNHDA and CDR2 SQIVND (reference sequence). The CDR3 is 14 amino acids. Filled out from reference TRBV19 and TRBJ2-3, the complete variable domain reads DGGITQSPKYLFRKEGQNVTLSCEQNLNHDAMYWYRQDPGQGLRLIYYSQIVNDFQKGDIAEGYSVSREKKESFPLTVTSAQKNPTAFYLCASKSGGPTDTQYFGPGTRLTVL.

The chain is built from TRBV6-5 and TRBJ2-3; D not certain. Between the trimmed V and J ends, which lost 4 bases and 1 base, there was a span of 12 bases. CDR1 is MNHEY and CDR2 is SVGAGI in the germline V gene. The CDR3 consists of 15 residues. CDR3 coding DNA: TGTGCCAGCAGTTCCAGCGTTGGCCGCACAGATACGCAGTATTTT. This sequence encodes CASSSSVGRTDTQYF.

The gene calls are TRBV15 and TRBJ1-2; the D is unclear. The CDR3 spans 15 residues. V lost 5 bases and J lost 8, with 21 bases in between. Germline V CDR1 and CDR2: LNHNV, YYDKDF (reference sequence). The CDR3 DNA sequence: TGTGCCACCAGCGCGCAAAGGGAGACCCCGGGGGGCTACACCTTC. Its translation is CATSAQRETPGGYTF.

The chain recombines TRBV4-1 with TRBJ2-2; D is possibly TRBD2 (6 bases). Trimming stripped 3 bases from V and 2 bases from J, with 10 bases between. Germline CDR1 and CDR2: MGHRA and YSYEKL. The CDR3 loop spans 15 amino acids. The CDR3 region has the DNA TGCGCCAGCAGCCAGTTCGGGGGTAACACCGGGGAGCTGTTTTTT. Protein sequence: CASSQFGGNTGELFF.

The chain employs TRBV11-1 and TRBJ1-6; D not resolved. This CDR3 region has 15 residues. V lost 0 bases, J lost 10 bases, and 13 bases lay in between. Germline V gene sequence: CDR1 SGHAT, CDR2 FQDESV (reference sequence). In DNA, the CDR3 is TGTGCCAGCAGCTTAGCGCGGGGAAAGGAATCACCCCTCCACTTT. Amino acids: CASSLARGKESPLHF. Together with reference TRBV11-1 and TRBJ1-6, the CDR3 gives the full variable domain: EAEVAQSPRYKITEKSQAVAFWCDPISGHATLYWYRQILGQGPELLVQFQDESVVDDSQLPKDRFSAERLKGVDSTLKIQPAELGDSAMYLCASSLARGKESPLHFGNGTRLTVT.

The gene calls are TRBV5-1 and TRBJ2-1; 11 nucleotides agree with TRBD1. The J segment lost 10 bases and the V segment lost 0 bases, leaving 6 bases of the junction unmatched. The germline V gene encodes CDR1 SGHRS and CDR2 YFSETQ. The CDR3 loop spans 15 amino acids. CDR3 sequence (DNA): TGCGCCAGCAGCTTGGGGGACAGGGGGGACCAGGAGCAGTTCTTC. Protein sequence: CASSLGDRGDQEQFF.

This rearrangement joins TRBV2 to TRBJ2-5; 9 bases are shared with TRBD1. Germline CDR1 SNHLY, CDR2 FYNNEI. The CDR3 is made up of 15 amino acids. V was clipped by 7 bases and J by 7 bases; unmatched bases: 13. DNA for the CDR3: TGTGCCAGCACTCGAAGGACAGGGGCTTACGGGACCCAGTACTTC. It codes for CASTRRTGAYGTQYF.

The DNA for the CDR3 is TGTGCCAGCAGCCCTCGTCCGGGACAGGCCTATGGCTACACCTTC. Encoded protein: CASSPRPGQAYGYTF. The V gene is TRBV9, the J gene TRBJ1-2, with 8 bases matching TRBD1. Germline values: CDR1 SGDLS, CDR2 YYNGEE. This CDR3 comprises 15 residues. V shed 4 bases and J 4 bases; nucleotides not matched to a gene: 9.

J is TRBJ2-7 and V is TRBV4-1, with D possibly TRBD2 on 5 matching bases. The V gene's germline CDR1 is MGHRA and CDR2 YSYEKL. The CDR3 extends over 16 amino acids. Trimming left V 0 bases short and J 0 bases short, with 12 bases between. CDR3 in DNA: TGCGCCAGCAGCCAAGATTTCCCGGGGTCCTCCTACGAGCAGTACTTC. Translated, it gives CASSQDFPGSSYEQYF.

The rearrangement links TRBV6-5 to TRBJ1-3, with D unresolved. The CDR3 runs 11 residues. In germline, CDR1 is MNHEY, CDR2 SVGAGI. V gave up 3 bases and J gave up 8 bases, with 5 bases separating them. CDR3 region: CASSYRDTIYF. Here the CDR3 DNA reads TGTGCCAGCAGTTATCGAGACACCATATATTTT.

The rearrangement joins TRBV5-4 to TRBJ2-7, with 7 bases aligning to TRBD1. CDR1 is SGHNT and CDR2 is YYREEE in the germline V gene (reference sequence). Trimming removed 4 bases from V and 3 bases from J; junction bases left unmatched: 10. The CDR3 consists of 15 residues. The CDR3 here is CASSPGQRVNYEQYF. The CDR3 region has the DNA TGTGCCAGCAGCCCGGGACAGCGAGTCAACTACGAGCAGTACTTC.

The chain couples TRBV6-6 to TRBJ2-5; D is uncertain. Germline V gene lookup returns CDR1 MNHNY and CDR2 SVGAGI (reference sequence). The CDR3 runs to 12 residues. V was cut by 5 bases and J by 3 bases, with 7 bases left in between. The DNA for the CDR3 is TGTGCCAGCAGTCCCCGGGAAGAGACCCAGTACTTC. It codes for CASSPREETQYF.